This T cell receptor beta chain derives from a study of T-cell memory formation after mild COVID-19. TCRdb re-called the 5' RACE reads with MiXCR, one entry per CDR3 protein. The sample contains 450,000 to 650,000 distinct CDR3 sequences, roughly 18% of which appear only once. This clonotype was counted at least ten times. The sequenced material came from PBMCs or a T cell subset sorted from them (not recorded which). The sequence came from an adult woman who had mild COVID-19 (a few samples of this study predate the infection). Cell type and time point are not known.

The CDR3 sequence is CASRISGAANSPLHF. In DNA, the CDR3 is TGTGCCAGCAGGATTTCAGGGGCGGCAAACTCACCCCTCCACTTT. This chain links TRBV2 with TRBJ1-6, with D possibly being TRBD1 (6 bases). CDR3 size: 15 residues. Looked up from germline, CDR1 is SNHLY and CDR2 is FYNNEI. V was pared by 6 bases and J by 10 bases, with 19 bases between.